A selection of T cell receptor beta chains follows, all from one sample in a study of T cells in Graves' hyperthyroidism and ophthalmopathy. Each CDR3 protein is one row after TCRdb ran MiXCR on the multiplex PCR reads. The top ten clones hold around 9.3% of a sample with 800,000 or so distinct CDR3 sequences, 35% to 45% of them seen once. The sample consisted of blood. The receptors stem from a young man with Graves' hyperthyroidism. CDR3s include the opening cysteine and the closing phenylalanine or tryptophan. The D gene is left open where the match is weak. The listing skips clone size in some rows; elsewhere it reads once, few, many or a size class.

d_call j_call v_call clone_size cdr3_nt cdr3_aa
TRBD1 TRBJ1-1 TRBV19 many TGTGCCAGCTTGGGACAGGGGATCACTGAAGCTTTCTTT CASLGQGITEAFF
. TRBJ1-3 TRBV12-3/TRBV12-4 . TGTGCCAGCAGGCCCGACGGGGATTCTGGAAACACCATATATTTT CASRPDGDSGNTIYF
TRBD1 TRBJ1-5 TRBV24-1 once TGTGCCACCAGTTGGACAGGGGGGAATCAGCCCCAGCATTTT CATSWTGGNQPQHF
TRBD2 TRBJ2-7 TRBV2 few TGTGCCAGCACCCCCGGACTAGCGGGAACCTACGAGCAGTACTTC CASTPGLAGTYEQYF
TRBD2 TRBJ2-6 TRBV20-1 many TGCAGTGCTAAACTAGCGGGTAACTCTGGGGCCAACGTCCTGACTTTC CSAKLAGNSGANVLTF
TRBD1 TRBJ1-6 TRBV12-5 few TGTGCTACCGGGCTCCCAGGGGGCGACTCACCCCTCCACTTT CATGLPGGDSPLHF
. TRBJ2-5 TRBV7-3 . TGTGCCAGCAGCTTTTGGCAGCCAGAGAAAGAGACCCAGTACTTC CASSFWQPEKETQYF
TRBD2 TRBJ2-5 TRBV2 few TGTGCCAGCAGCGTCGAGACTAGCGCTGAAGAGACCCAGTACTTC CASSVETSAEETQYF
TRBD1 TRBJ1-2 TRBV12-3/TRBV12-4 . TGTGCCAGCAGTCCCACAGGGGGTGAGGGCTATGGCTACACCTTC CASSPTGGEGYGYTF
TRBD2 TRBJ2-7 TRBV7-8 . TGCGCCAGCGGACTAGCGGTGAACTACGAGCAGTACTTC CASGLAVNYEQYF
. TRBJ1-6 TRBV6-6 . TGTGCCAGCAGTCGAGGCACACCCCAGCAGGGGAGTAGGTCACCCCTCCACTTT CASSRGTPQQGSRSPLHF
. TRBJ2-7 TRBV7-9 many TGTGCCAGCAGCATTAGACCCTACGAGCAGTACTTC CASSIRPYEQYF
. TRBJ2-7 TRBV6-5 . TGTGCCAGCAGTTCCTACGGGACATCCTACGAGCAGTACTTC CASSSYGTSYEQYF
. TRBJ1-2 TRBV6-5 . TGTGCCAGCAGCCCCCGAGATTTGGATGGCTACACCTTC CASSPRDLDGYTF
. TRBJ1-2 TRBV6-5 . TGTGCCAGCAGTTGGGGAGGGTCCAGTTCTGGTGGCTACACCTTC CASSWGGSSSGGYTF
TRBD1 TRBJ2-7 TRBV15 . TGTGCCACCAGGGCAGGGGACAGGGGTCACGAGCAGTACTTC CATRAGDRGHEQYF
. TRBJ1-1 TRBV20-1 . TGCAGTGCCAAGGAGTTATCCCTGGGGGGAGGAGGCACTGAAGCTTTCTTT CSAKELSLGGGGTEAFF
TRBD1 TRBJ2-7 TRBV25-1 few TGTGCCAGCGCCCCTGCTCAAACAGGGGGAGGCGAGCAGTACTTC CASAPAQTGGGEQYF
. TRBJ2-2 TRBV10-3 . TGTGCCAGCAGGGGACGGACTCAGAACACCGGGGAGCTGTTTTTT CASRGRTQNTGELFF